This T cell receptor beta chain was captured by sequencing in a study of T cell responses to AZD1222 COVID-19 vaccine. Whole-study context: Analysis merged second doses at about 4 or about 12 weeks.

The germline V and J ends were trimmed by 8 bases and 6 bases, with 20 bases remaining between them. This CDR3 has 14 residues. Looked up from germline, CDR1 is ENHRY and CDR2 is SYGVKD. General observations from the study: Researchers report vaccine-associated CD4 TCRs spanning spike, with dominance at 160-218 and 743-854. The donor group comprised mostly white British people and more females; the analysis possibly underestimated clonal diversity. Unmutated regions of variants are reportedly targeted by nearly half of spike-specific TCRs.

Turning to this clone: What it binds is unknown.

The table came from immunoSEQ multiplex PCR; TCRdb's copy has only in-frame clones and leaves some out. This table holds tens of thousands of clones, approximately 90% found once. V and J are TRBV10-3 and TRBJ2-7, with D perhaps matching TRBD1 or TRBD2 (6 bases each). This sequence originates from an adult in good health. This sample comprised peripheral blood, obtained on day 0 of AZD1222 vaccination. CDR3 nucleotide sequence: TGTGCCATCGCTCCCCACAGATCGGGGGCCGAGCAGTACTTC. Translating it yields CAIAPHRSGAEQYF.